This T cell receptor (beta chain) was retrieved from a study of shared clonotypes between healthy human individuals. In the original analysis: Junction-only sequences without quality scores were provided by ImmunoSEQ, so filtering was different. The table came from immunoSEQ multiplex PCR; TCRdb's copy has only in-frame clones and leaves some out. V and J calls and clone size follow that table, whereas D and trimming were derived from the DNA. The sample consists of some 2 million clones, roughly 95% of them appearing once. Trimming at V came to 4 bases and at J to 5 bases, leaving 5 bases not matched to a gene. This CDR3 has 16 amino acids. Germline lookup yields CDR1 MNHEY and CDR2 SMNVEV (reference sequence). The sample holds one count of this clone. Naive CD8 isolation took CD45RO-negative cells positively selected for CCR7 and excluded terminally differentiated effector memory CD45RA+ cells.

The sample comprised naive CD8+ T cells sorted from blood. This clonotype was sampled from a man between 18 and 29 years old in good health. The chain has TRBV27 and TRBJ2-3, with 14 positions matching TRBD2. CDR3 DNA sequence: TGTGCCAGCAGTTCGACTAGCGGGGGGGCCGGAGATACGCAGTATTTT. It is translated as CASSSTSGGAGDTQYF.